The entry that follows covers one T cell receptor (beta chain) sequence. The antigen remains undetermined. The CDR3 has 14 amino acids. V was pared by 3 bases and J by 4 bases, with 12 bases between. Germline V gene sequence: CDR1 SGHNT, CDR2 YYREEE (reference sequence). This sample was included in a study of OX40 agonist ivuxolimab in advanced cancers. On the study more broadly: Given to patients was ivuxolimab, an agonistic anti-OX40 (CD134) antibody. Males comprised about 84% of the group, whose mean age was about 60 years (range about 23 to 80). Study observations and caveats: Those patients achieving a partial response at 0.1-3.0 mg/kg showed among the lowest clonal expansion. Expanded peripheral T cells had an undetermined antigen specificity.

TCRdb's copy holds only in-frame clones and misses some; the assay was immunoSEQ multiplex PCR. The table lists some 30,000 clones, about 73% of them singletons. The V call is TRBV5-4, the J call TRBJ2-3, with D hard to call. The sequence was obtained from an adult with an advanced solid tumor such as melanoma, head and neck, liver or kidney cancer. The specimen was CD4+ or CD8+ T cells sorted from blood, collected in a trial of the OX40 agonist ivuxolimab. CDR3 region: CASSSEYSADTQYF. The CDR3 region has the DNA TGTGCCAGCAGCTCCGAATACTCTGCAGATACGCAGTATTTT.